This section outlines one T cell receptor (beta chain) sequence together with its context. These data originate in a study of blood T cell repertoires in COVID-19. Study-wide context: Material from acute and convalescent COVID-19 was sourced from the United States, Italy and Spain.

Germline V lookup: CDR1 MNHEY, CDR2 SMNVEV (reference sequence). The CDR3 totals 14 residues. With 5 bases clipped from V and 8 bases from J, the junction kept 8 bases outside the gene matches. Per the authors' pipeline: The authors estimated nucleated cell counts from reference gene primer amplification. Method: immunoSEQ multiplex PCR; TCRdb's copy keeps in-frame clones and lacks some. From that table come the V and J calls and clone size; the DNA was used to work out D and trimming. Of approximately 450,000 clones listed, about 85% are singletons. The study assigned cohorts using participant-reported clinical history.

Specimen: PBMCs or T cells enriched from blood (not recorded which). V is TRBV27 and J is TRBJ1-4; 7 bases align to TRBD1. The TCR comes from a woman under 30 with acute COVID-19. CDR3 protein: CASSPKPGQEKLFF. As DNA, the CDR3 is TGTGCCAGCAGTCCGAAACCGGGACAGGAAAAACTGTTTTTT.